Below are 30 T cell receptor beta chains sequenced from a single sample in a study of T-cell reconstitution after alpha-beta-depleted transplantation in children. Library preparation (for TCRbeta) was performed with unique molecular identifiers. TCRdb redid the calling of the PCR reads with MiXCR, one entry per CDR3 protein. Here the sample spans 600,000 to 700,000 distinct CDR3 sequences, around 16% being singletons. The sample consisted of PBMCs from the stem cell graft donor, taken from the stem cell graft. The receptors come from a human donor who donated a stem cell graft to a child with acute myeloid leukemia.

This clonotype was seen many times. The rearrangement links TRBV20-1 to TRBJ2-3; TRBD1 matches 10 bases. V was pared by 3 bases and J by 1 base, with 7 bases of the junction left unmatched. CDR1 and CDR2 from the germline V gene are DFQATT and SNEGSKA (reference sequence). This CDR3 contains 16 residues. CDR3 in amino acids: CSASATGTGGTDTQYF. In DNA form, the CDR3 reads TGCAGTGCTAGTGCCACCGGGACAGGGGGCACAGATACGCAGTATTTT.

In this sample, this clonotype turned up many times. The J gene is TRBJ2-2, the V gene TRBV29-1; 8 bases match TRBD1. CDR1 is SQVTM, CDR2 ANQGSEA, per germline. Unmatched junction bases numbered 5, after V lost 7 bases and J lost 1 base. The CDR3 runs to 14 residues. CDR3 DNA sequence: TGCAGCGGCACCGGGACAGGGAACACCGGGGAGCTGTTTTTT. Residues: CSGTGTGNTGELFF.

In its sample, this clonotype was seen a few times. The chain has TRBV5-1 and TRBJ1-2; 7 nucleotides align to TRBD1. The germline V gene encodes CDR1 SGHRS and CDR2 YFSETQ. V lost 0 bases to trimming and J lost 6 bases; unmatched junction nucleotides: 8. This CDR3 region has 15 residues. The CDR3 DNA reads TGCGCCAGCAGCTTGGGAGACAGGGAATACGATGGCTACACCTTC. As protein: CASSLGDREYDGYTF. Variable domain in full (rest from reference TRBV5-1 and TRBJ1-2): KAGVTQTPRYLIKTRGQQVTLSCSPISGHRSVSWYQQTPGQGLQFLFEYFSETQRNKGNFPGRFSGRQFSNSRSEMNVSTLELGDSALYLCASSLGDREYDGYTFGSGTRLTVV.

The J gene is TRBJ1-1, the V gene TRBV12-3 or TRBV12-4; the match to TRBD1 covers 7 bases. The J segment lost 5 bases and the V segment lost 6 bases, leaving 9 bases of the junction unmatched. The CDR3 loop spans 14 amino acids. Here the CDR3 DNA reads TGTGCCAGCAGATCGACAGGGAGGTTGACTGAAGCTTTCTTT. Protein: CASRSTGRLTEAFF.

V gene TRBV4-3 combines with J gene TRBJ1-2, with D unresolved. From germline, CDR1 is LGHNA and CDR2 YSLEER. V was trimmed by 0 bases and J by 5 bases, leaving 10 bases between them. The CDR3 length is 14 residues. CDR3 region: CASSQDGTPYGYTF. CDR3 nucleotide sequence: TGCGCCAGCAGCCAAGATGGCACTCCGTATGGCTACACCTTC.

CDR3 sequence (DNA): TGTGCCAGCAGCTCCGAGGAGGGGCCCACGGAGACCCAGTACTTC. It codes for CASSSEEGPTETQYF. V is TRBV27 and J is TRBJ2-5; weak D call: TRBD2 (6 bases). The CDR3 runs 15 residues. The ends were cut back, 6 bases at V and 5 bases at J, with 19 bases in the middle. CDR1 is MNHEY, CDR2 SMNVEV, per germline (reference sequence).

The rearrangement joins TRBV20-1 to TRBJ2-5, with TRBD1 as a possible D gene (6 bases). Trimming left V 4 bases short and J 0 bases short, with 9 bases between. Germline CDR1 reads DFQATT; CDR2 reads SNEGSKA (reference sequence). The CDR3 sequence is 13 residues long. The chain's CDR3 is CSATWTDQETQYF. The CDR3 DNA is TGCAGTGCTACCTGGACAGACCAAGAGACCCAGTACTTC.

With respect to this clonotype: A single base separates this from a much larger clone, so it may be a read error. The gene calls are TRBV20-1 and TRBJ2-7; 9 bases match TRBD2. The CDR3 contains 14 residues. Per the germline V gene, CDR1 is DFQATT and CDR2 is SNEGSKA (reference sequence). DNA of the CDR3: TGCTGTGCTAGAATTCTAGAGCGGGGGGCTGGGCAGTACGTC. Protein sequence: CCARILERGAGQYV.

This clonotype turned up a few times. The rearrangement joins TRBV4-3 to TRBJ2-4; no firm D call. With 1 base removed from V and 0 bases from J, the gap between germline ends came to 7 bases. Germline V gives CDR1 LGHNA, CDR2 YSLEER. The CDR3 consists of 15 residues. The CDR3 protein is CASSQVNEAKNIQYF. CDR3 DNA sequence: TGCGCCAGCAGCCAAGTCAACGAAGCCAAAAACATTCAGTACTTC.

V usage is TRBV15 and J usage is TRBJ1-3; 10 bases are shared with TRBD1. V trimming: 3 bases; J trimming: 6 bases; junction bases outside the gene matches: 11. The germline gives CDR1 LNHNV, CDR2 YYDKDF (reference sequence). The CDR3 consists of 17 residues. The CDR3 loop is CATSRTLSGTGENTIYF. CDR3 sequence (DNA): TGTGCCACCAGCAGGACCCTTTCCGGGACAGGGGAAAACACCATATATTTT.

The genes are TRBV5-1 and TRBJ1-1, with D possibly being TRBD1 (6 bases). The CDR3 spans 12 residues. Trimming shortened V by 9 bases and J by 8 bases, and 17 bases separated the two germline ends. Per germline, CDR1 SGHRS and CDR2 YFSETQ. CDR3 bases: TGCGCCACCCGGACAGCGCACCCGGAAGCTTTCTTT. Its translation is CATRTAHPEAFF.

This clonotype was found once. A read error may be the cause here, since a much bigger clone is one base away. The rearrangement joins TRBV5-1 to TRBJ1-1, with D perhaps TRBD1 (6 bases). Per germline, CDR1 SGHRS and CDR2 YFSETQ. There are 13 residues in the CDR3. V was shortened by 0 bases and J by 10 bases, with 13 bases between the two germline ends. CDR3 loop: CASSLGVRGVAFF. CDR3 in DNA: TGCGCCAGCAGCTTGGGCGTCAGGGGAGTAGCTTTCTTT.

This clonotype came up once. This may be a read error, as it is one base from a much larger clone. The chain uses TRBV6-1 and TRBJ1-5; 8 nucleotides line up with TRBD1. Germline loops: CDR1 MNHNS, CDR2 SASEGT. The CDR3 consists of 15 residues. With 5 bases clipped from V and 7 bases from J, the junction kept 10 bases outside the gene matches. DNA for the CDR3: TGTGCCAGCAGTATAAGCGGACAGGGCGAACAGCCCCAGCATTTT. It specifies CASSISGQGEQPQHF.

The rearrangement links TRBV7-3 to TRBJ2-1; TRBD2 is a possible D gene (5 bases). The length of the CDR3 is 13 residues. V dropped 5 bases and J dropped 9 bases, with 14 bases sitting between them. Per germline, CDR1 SGHTA and CDR2 FQGTGA. In DNA, the CDR3 is TGTGCCAGCAGCCCGGACTCCCTCGGTGAGCAGTTCTTC. This translates into CASSPDSLGEQFF. Based on the CDR3 plus reference TRBV7-3 and TRBJ2-1, the full variable domain is GAGVSQTPSNKVTEKGKYVELRCDPISGHTALYWYRQSLGQGPEFLIYFQGTGAADDSGLPNDRFFAVRPEGSVSTLKIQRTERGDSAVYLCASSPDSLGEQFFGPGTRLTVL.

The rearrangement joins TRBV25-1 to TRBJ2-2, with unresolved D. The CDR3 loop spans 16 amino acids. From germline, CDR1 is MGHDK and CDR2 SYGVNS. V gave up 4 bases and J gave up 1 base, with 13 bases separating them. The CDR3: CASSAPPSQNTGELFF. The CDR3 region has the DNA TGTGCCAGCAGTGCCCCGCCTTCTCAGAACACCGGGGAGCTGTTTTTT.

This clonotype has more than one count but fewer than ten. The gene calls are TRBV5-1 and TRBJ1-2; D not certain. The CDR3 consists of 15 residues. Trimming shortened V by 0 bases and J by 4 bases, and 13 bases separated the two germline ends. In germline, CDR1 is SGHRS, CDR2 YFSETQ. CDR3 bases: TGCGCCAGCAGCTTGGCCGGTAAGGCCCGCTATGGCTACACCTTC. This encodes CASSLAGKARYGYTF.

This clonotype has just a few counts. This sequence joins TRBV6-2 or TRBV6-3 and TRBJ2-3; maybe TRBD1 (5 bases). Germline loops: CDR1 MNHEY, CDR2 SVGEGT. The ends were cut back, 6 bases at V and 5 bases at J, with 12 bases in the middle. CDR3 size: 13 residues. CDR3 DNA sequence: TGTGCCAGCAGCAAGTGGGGCGGAGATACGCAGTATTTT. Protein: CASSKWGGDTQYF.

The rearrangement links TRBV19 to TRBJ1-2; 7 nucleotides match TRBD1. This CDR3 spans 16 amino acids. Germline-derived CDR1 and CDR2 are LNHDA and SQIVND (reference sequence). The V gene end was trimmed by 5 bases and the J gene end by 6 bases; junction bases not matched to a gene: 15. Here the CDR3 DNA reads TGTGCCAGTAGTCCCGAGCGGACAGGATTTCTGGATGGCTACACCTTC. It codes for CASSPERTGFLDGYTF.

This clonotype has only a few counts. V usage is TRBV29-1 and J usage is TRBJ2-2; TRBD2 matches at 9 bases. The CDR3 consists of 13 residues. Germline-derived CDR1 and CDR2 are SQVTM and ANQGSEA. V lost 7 bases and J lost 6; bases outside the gene matches: 6. The CDR3 sequence: CSGRGGGAGELFF. CDR3 nucleotide sequence: TGCAGCGGGCGGGGGGGCGGCGCCGGGGAGCTGTTTTTT.

The chain employs TRBV20-1 and TRBJ1-6; tentatively, D is TRBD1 (5 bases). CDR3 size: 13 residues. The V end was cut by 4 bases, the J end by 4 bases, with 8 bases between. Per germline, CDR1 DFQATT and CDR2 SNEGSKA (reference sequence). The CDR3 protein is CSATRDYNSPLHF. The CDR3 DNA follows: TGCAGTGCTACCAGGGATTATAATTCACCCCTCCACTTT.

This clonotype showed up many times. The chain uses TRBV7-9 and TRBJ1-6; tentative D call: TRBD1 (5 bases). Trimming left V 10 bases short and J 5 bases short, with 18 bases between. Per the germline V gene, CDR1 is SEHNR and CDR2 is FQNEAQ (reference sequence). This CDR3 is built from 15 residues. CDR3 DNA: TGTGCCACCGCCGTGTCGGGGGATGATAATTCACCCCTCCACTTT. Translated: CATAVSGDDNSPLHF.

V usage is TRBV29-1 and J usage is TRBJ1-1; 7 positions match TRBD1. This CDR3 is built from 13 residues. Trimming at V came to 7 bases and at J to 3 bases, leaving 8 bases not matched to a gene. CDR1 SQVTM and CDR2 ANQGSEA come from the germline V gene. The CDR3 protein is CSATGRGDTEAFF. CDR3 in DNA: TGCAGCGCGACAGGGAGGGGGGACACTGAAGCTTTCTTT. Filled out from reference TRBV29-1 and TRBJ1-1, the complete variable domain reads SAVISQKPSRDICQRGTSLTIQCQVDSQVTMMFWYRQQPGQSLTLIATANQGSEATYESGFVIDKFPISRPNLTFSTLTVSNMSPEDSSIYLCSATGRGDTEAFFGQGTRLTVV.

A few counts support this clonotype. V gene TRBV7-2 combines with J gene TRBJ2-2; D uncertain. The CDR3 contains 13 residues. Trimming took 2 bases from V and 4 from J, leaving 5 bases between them. Per germline, CDR1 SGHTA and CDR2 FQGNSA. For the CDR3, the DNA is TGTGCCAGCAGCTTAATTTTCACCGGGGAGCTGTTTTTT. It codes for CASSLIFTGELFF.

The gene calls are TRBV4-3 and TRBJ2-2; 13 nucleotides agree with TRBD2. Per germline, CDR1 LGHNA and CDR2 YSLEER. The junction had 2 bases not matched to a gene; V was cut back by 0 bases and J by 1 base. This CDR3 region has 18 residues. The CDR3 bases are TGCGCCAGCAGCCAAGAGGGACTAGCGGGGATGAACACCGGGGAGCTGTTTTTT. This gives the protein CASSQEGLAGMNTGELFF.

There are many counts of this clonotype. J is TRBJ2-1 and V is TRBV20-1, with D perhaps matching TRBD2 (6 bases). Germline assignment: CDR1 DFQATT and CDR2 SNEGSKA (reference sequence). The CDR3 has 16 amino acids. Trimming removed 3 bases from V and 4 bases from J, with 19 bases in between. CDR3 nucleotides: TGCAGTGCTAGTGGGATATCGGGGGAGATTTACAATGAGCAGTTCTTC. Its protein is CSASGISGEIYNEQFF.

This clonotype has only a few counts. The chain uses TRBV7-9 and TRBJ2-7, with 8 bases aligning to TRBD1. There are 15 residues in the CDR3. The ends lost 3 bases at V and 2 bases at J; junction bases unmatched: 6. Germline-derived CDR1 and CDR2 are SEHNR and FQNEAQ (reference sequence). CDR3 DNA: TGTGCCAGCAGCTTTGGACAGGGAACGGCCTACGAGCAGTACTTC. As protein: CASSFGQGTAYEQYF.

In its sample, this clonotype was seen many times. The chain employs TRBV20-1 and TRBJ1-1; 8 bases map to TRBD1. The CDR3 is 12 amino acids. Germline CDR1 reads DFQATT; CDR2 reads SNEGSKA (reference sequence). V was pared by 5 bases and J by 4 bases, with 3 bases of the junction left unmatched. The CDR3 coding sequence is TGCAGTGCTGCCACAGGGGGCACTGAAGCTTTCTTT. Translation: CSAATGGTEAFF.

This clonotype was counted between two and nine times. The J gene is TRBJ1-5, the V gene TRBV24-1; D gene unclear. Germline CDR1 and CDR2: KGHDR and SFDVKD. Trimming left V 4 bases short and J 5 bases short, with 14 bases between. This CDR3 is 15 amino acids long. CDR3 sequence reads: CATSEGYGVDQPQHF. CDR3 in DNA: TGTGCCACCAGTGAAGGGTATGGCGTCGATCAGCCCCAGCATTTT.

The rearrangement joins TRBV4-3 to TRBJ2-5; D is perhaps TRBD1 (6 bases). Trimming left V 0 bases short and J 3 bases short, with 14 bases between. The CDR3 totals 16 residues. Germline CDR1 LGHNA, CDR2 YSLEER. In DNA, the CDR3 is TGCGCCAGCAGCCAAGAGAATATAGGGGGAAAAGAGACCCAGTACTTC. It yields the protein CASSQENIGGKETQYF.

V and J are TRBV13 and TRBJ2-3; TRBD2 agrees at 7 bases. J lost 5 bases, V lost 5 bases, and 7 bases had no gene match. The germline V gene encodes CDR1 PRHDT and CDR2 FYEKMQ (reference sequence). The CDR3 contains 14 residues. This CDR3 is CASSNSGSGDTQYF. The CDR3 nucleotides read TGTGCCAGCAGCAATAGCGGGTCGGGAGATACGCAGTATTTT.